This is a list of T cell receptor beta chains from one sample in a study of neurological immune-mediated disorders. One entry per CDR3 protein, called by TCRdb with MiXCR from the 5' RACE reads. The data show roughly 50,000 distinct CDR3 sequences, roughly 15% seen once. Sequenced sample: PBMCs. The receptors stem from a man aged 55-75 years in good health. CDR3s include the opening cysteine and the closing phenylalanine or tryptophan. The D gene is left open where the match is weak. Clone sizes are given selectively: once, few, many, or a class where the clone is expanded.

J: TRBJ2-2
size: many
D: TRBD2
V: TRBV5-1
DNA: TGCGCCAGCAGATTTCTAGCGGGAGATGCCGGGGAGCTGTTTTTT
CDR3: CASRFLAGDAGELFF

J: TRBJ2-2
size: many
D: NA
V: TRBV5-1
DNA: TGCGCCAGCAGCCAAACTGGTAACACCGGGGAGCTGTTTTTT
CDR3: CASSQTGNTGELFF

J: TRBJ1-1
size: many
D: TRBD1
V: TRBV28
DNA: TGTGCCAGCAGCAGACCACAGGGGTTTGAAGCTTTCTTT
CDR3: CASSRPQGFEAFF

J: TRBJ1-4
size: many
D: TRBD1
V: TRBV7-9
DNA: TGTGCCAGTACAACTTTAGACAGGGAAAGTGAAAAACTGTTTTTT
CDR3: CASTTLDRESEKLFF

J: TRBJ2-1
size: many
D: NA
V: TRBV7-9
DNA: TGTGCCAGCAGCTCGCCATCCAACTCCTACAATGAGCAGTTCTTC
CDR3: CASSSPSNSYNEQFF

J: TRBJ2-1
size: many
D: NA
V: TRBV27
DNA: TGTGCCAGCAGTTTATCTAGCACCCTTTACAATGAGCAGTTCTTC
CDR3: CASSLSSTLYNEQFF

J: TRBJ1-2
size: NA
D: NA
V: TRBV30
DNA: TGTGCCTCACAAGGTTATGGCTACACCTTC
CDR3: CASQGYGYTF

J: TRBJ2-2
size: many
D: TRBD1
V: TRBV5-1
DNA: TGCGCCAGCAGCTTGGGGACAGGGGTGAACACCGGGGAGCTGTTTTTT
CDR3: CASSLGTGVNTGELFF

J: TRBJ2-3
size: many
D: TRBD2
V: TRBV4-3
DNA: TGCGCCAGCAGCCAAGATAGGTGGGTGGGACTAAGAAATACGCAGTATTTT
CDR3: CASSQDRWVGLRNTQYF

J: TRBJ2-1
size: many
D: TRBD1
V: TRBV12-3/TRBV12-4
DNA: TGTGCCAGCAGTGGGACAGGGGGTGGTGATGAGCAGTTCTTC
CDR3: CASSGTGGGDEQFF

J: TRBJ2-2
size: many
D: NA
V: TRBV5-1
DNA: TGCGCCAGCAGCTTGACCAGCGACGGGGAGCTGTTTTTT
CDR3: CASSLTSDGELFF

J: TRBJ2-1
size: many
D: NA
V: TRBV29-1
DNA: TGCAGCGTTTTAGGTTGGGGCTCCTACAATGAGCAGTTCTTC
CDR3: CSVLGWGSYNEQFF

J: TRBJ1-5
size: NA
D: NA
V: TRBV5-1
DNA: TGCGCCAGCAGCTTGGCCGGGGGCGACAATCAGCCCCAGCATTTT
CDR3: CASSLAGGDNQPQHF

J: TRBJ1-4
size: NA
D: TRBD1
V: TRBV6-1
DNA: TGTGCCAGCAGAGGAACAGGGGGCGCGGGGAATGAAAAACTGTTTTTT
CDR3: CASRGTGGAGNEKLFF

J: TRBJ2-3
size: many
D: TRBD2
V: TRBV7-8
DNA: TGTGCCAGCAGCCCAACGGGAGGAAGCACAGATACGCAGTATTTT
CDR3: CASSPTGGSTDTQYF

J: TRBJ2-7
size: few
D: NA
V: TRBV5-1
DNA: TGCGCCAGCAGCTTGTGTTACGATTCCTACGAGCAGTACTTC
CDR3: CASSLCYDSYEQYF

J: TRBJ2-2
size: many
D: TRBD2
V: TRBV6-5
DNA: TGTGCCAGCAGTTACTCGGGGGGAGGGTGGGCCGGGGAGCTGTTTTTT
CDR3: CASSYSGGGWAGELFF

J: TRBJ2-7
size: many
D: NA
V: TRBV27
DNA: TGTGCCAGCAGTTGGGGGCCTCAGGGGCTGGGCGAGCAGTACTTC
CDR3: CASSWGPQGLGEQYF

J: TRBJ1-1
size: many
D: NA
V: TRBV12-3/TRBV12-4
DNA: TGTGCCAGCACCGAGGCGGGGGCCTCCCGGAACACTGAAGCTTTCTTT
CDR3: CASTEAGASRNTEAFF

J: TRBJ2-7
size: many
D: NA
V: TRBV20-1
DNA: TGCAGTGCTGGGGACGGGGTCAACGAGCAGTACTTC
CDR3: CSAGDGVNEQYF

J: TRBJ1-4
size: many
D: NA
V: TRBV14
DNA: TGTGCCAGCAGCCTCCAGGGGACACAGGGAGAAAAACTGTTTTTT
CDR3: CASSLQGTQGEKLFF

J: TRBJ2-5
size: many
D: NA
V: TRBV11-2
DNA: TGTGCCAGCAGACATAAGTGGCGGTCTGAGACCCAGTACTTC
CDR3: CASRHKWRSETQYF

J: TRBJ2-3
size: many
D: TRBD2
V: TRBV7-2
DNA: TGTGCCAGCGTAGCGGGAGGCCTCACAGATACGCAGTATTTT
CDR3: CASVAGGLTDTQYF

J: TRBJ2-3
size: many
D: TRBD2
V: TRBV5-1
DNA: TGCGCCAGCAGCCGTTCCGGGACTAGCGGGCCGAGCACAGATACGCAGTATTTT
CDR3: CASSRSGTSGPSTDTQYF

J: TRBJ1-2
size: NA
D: NA
V: TRBV4-1
DNA: TGCGCCAGCAGCCAAGATATCGAAGGCTACACCTTC
CDR3: CASSQDIEGYTF

J: TRBJ1-4
size: many
D: NA
V: TRBV7-8
DNA: TGTGCCAGCAGCCCCGTCAGGGGCGCGACTAATGAAAAACTGTTTTTT
CDR3: CASSPVRGATNEKLFF

J: TRBJ2-1
size: NA
D: NA
V: TRBV20-1
DNA: TGCAGTGCTGCCCACCCAGGGCGTTATCAGTTCTTC
CDR3: CSAAHPGRYQFF

J: TRBJ1-4
size: many
D: NA
V: TRBV6-5
DNA: TGTGCCAGCAGTTACGGACTTAGTCCGAATGAAAAACTGTTTTTT
CDR3: CASSYGLSPNEKLFF

J: TRBJ2-7
size: many
D: TRBD1
V: TRBV20-1
DNA: TGCAGTGCCCAGGCCCTAGGACAGGGGAGCCTTAGGATCTACGAGCAGTACTTC
CDR3: CSAQALGQGSLRIYEQYF

J: TRBJ2-1
size: NA
D: TRBD1
V: TRBV25-1
DNA: TGTGCCAGCAGCGACATAAGGACAGGAGACAATGAGCAGTTCTTC
CDR3: CASSDIRTGDNEQFF

J: TRBJ2-7
size: NA
D: TRBD1
V: TRBV20-1
DNA: TGCAATCCCCGCCTCAGGGGGTTATACGAGCGGTACTTC
CDR3: CNPRLRGLYERYF

J: TRBJ2-1
size: few
D: TRBD2
V: TRBV28
DNA: TGTGCCAGCCGGTCTAGCGGGAGGTGGAATGAGCAGTTCTTC
CDR3: CASRSSGRWNEQFF

J: TRBJ1-3
size: many
D: TRBD1
V: TRBV10-3
DNA: TGTGCCATCAGTGGACAGGGGGAGAACACCATATATTTT
CDR3: CAISGQGENTIYF

J: TRBJ1-5
size: many
D: NA
V: TRBV6-6
DNA: TGTGCCAGCAGTTACTCAGGACAGTTTAGCAATCAGCCCCAGCATTTT
CDR3: CASSYSGQFSNQPQHF